These T cell receptor beta chains were read from a single sample in a study of CD8 T cells in Susac syndrome. TCRdb analysed the immunoSEQ multiplex PCR reads with MiXCR anew, one entry per CDR3 protein. The top ten clones hold less than 0.08% of a sample with just over 300,000 distinct CDR3 sequences, about 90% of them seen once. The sequencing sample was made of CD4+ T cells from PBMCs. The receptors were sampled from a human donor with multiple sclerosis. CDR3s include the opening cysteine and the closing phenylalanine or tryptophan. Each record gives: V gene, J gene, clone size, D gene, CDR3 DNA, CDR3 protein. D genes are given only for firm matches. For some rows the clone size is stated as once, few or many, or as a class when expanded; others skip it.

TRBV6-5	TRBJ2-7	-	-	TGTGCCAGCAGCCGCCATGCCCTAACCTACGAGCAGTACTTC	CASSRHALTYEQYF
TRBV30	TRBJ1-2	-	-	TGTGCCTGGAGCGCGGCCGGCAGGGTTAACTATGGCTACACCTTC	CAWSAAGRVNYGYTF
TRBV29-1	TRBJ2-5	-	-	TGCAGCGGCCGCTTAACAGCCCTCCAAGAGACCCAGTACTTC	CSGRLTALQETQYF
TRBV5-4	TRBJ2-5	-	TRBD2	TGTGCCAGCAGCTTGATTTTCGCTAGCGGGGGAGATCGGGAGACCCAGTACTTC	CASSLIFASGGDRETQYF
TRBV29-1	TRBJ2-4	-	-	TGCAGCGTTGAATGGACCAAAAACATTCAGTACTTC	CSVEWTKNIQYF
TRBV4-2	TRBJ2-5	-	-	TGTGCCAGCAGCCCCGACCTAGTATCAGAGACCCAGTACTTC	CASSPDLVSETQYF
TRBV6-6	TRBJ2-7	-	TRBD2	TGTGCCAGCAGTTACCAAACTAGCGGCGGTGCCTACGAGCAGTACTTC	CASSYQTSGGAYEQYF
TRBV5-6	TRBJ2-1	-	TRBD2	TGTGCCAGCAGCGGACTAGCGGGACCGTACAATGAGCAGTTCTTC	CASSGLAGPYNEQFF
TRBV6-2/TRBV6-3	TRBJ2-1	once	-	TGTGCCAGCTGGAGGAGCTCCTACAATGAGCAGTTCTTC	CASWRSSYNEQFF
TRBV12-3/TRBV12-4	TRBJ2-3	once	-	TGTGCCAGCAGTTTGTGGGACCCGGGAGACAATACGCAGTATTTT	CASSLWDPGDNTQYF
TRBV3-1	TRBJ1-5	-	-	TGTGCCAGCAGCCGCGGAGACCCCCTTCGTATCTCGGGTCAGCCCCAGCATTTT	CASSRGDPLRISGQPQHF
TRBV20-1	TRBJ2-1	once	-	TGCAGTGCTAGAAAGCCCCCCCTCTCCAACAATGAGCAGTTCTTC	CSARKPPLSNNEQFF
TRBV9	TRBJ2-3	-	TRBD1	TGTGCCAGCAGCCAGGGGGCGGATACGCAGTATTTT	CASSQGADTQYF
TRBV5-6	TRBJ2-3	few	TRBD1	TGTGCCAGCAGCTTGGACAGGGGCGATACGCAGTATTTT	CASSLDRGDTQYF
TRBV11-2	TRBJ1-1	-	-	TGTGCCAGCAGCTTAGATAAGGGCAGGGTCAACACTGAAGCTTTCTTT	CASSLDKGRVNTEAFF
TRBV20-1	TRBJ1-4	-	TRBD1	TGCAGTGCTAGAGTGGGACAGGGGGCAAGGGAAAAACTGTTTTTT	CSARVGQGAREKLFF
TRBV4-3	TRBJ2-2	-	TRBD2	TGCGCCAGCAGCCCGGGACTAGCGGGAGAGAACGGGGAGCTGTTTTTT	CASSPGLAGENGELFF
TRBV15	TRBJ2-1	-	-	TGTGCCACCAGCATAGGGGTCAACTCCTACAATGAGCAGTTCTTC	CATSIGVNSYNEQFF
TRBV20-1	TRBJ2-7	-	-	TGCAGTGCTAGAGCGCCGTGGAACGAGCAGTACTTC	CSARAPWNEQYF
TRBV11-2	TRBJ2-3	-	-	TGTGCCAGCAGCTTATATCGGGGGGCCGCAGATACGCAGTATTTT	CASSLYRGAADTQYF
TRBV29-1	TRBJ2-7	-	TRBD2	TGCAGCGTTGGGGGGGGTTTTCCCTACGAGCAGTACTTC	CSVGGGFPYEQYF
TRBV11-2	TRBJ2-3	-	-	TGTGCCAGCAGCGTGAACCCCGAGCGGACGGATACGCAGTATTTT	CASSVNPERTDTQYF
TRBV7-2	TRBJ2-1	-	TRBD2	TGTGCCAGCAGCCCCCACCCTAGCGGGGGGGCGTGGGAGCAGTTCTTC	CASSPHPSGGAWEQFF
TRBV30	TRBJ2-7	-	-	TGTGCCTGGACCCCAACCCCCGGGACATCAGGCGAGCAGTACTTC	CAWTPTPGTSGEQYF
TRBV6-6	TRBJ2-3	-	-	TGTGCCAGCAAGATCGATCGTACCACAGATACGCAGTATTTT	CASKIDRTTDTQYF
TRBV2	TRBJ1-5	-	-	TGTGCCAGCACCCCGACCGGGAGAGTGTATAGCAATCAGCCCCAGCATTTT	CASTPTGRVYSNQPQHF
TRBV12-5	TRBJ2-1	-	-	TGTGCTAGTGCCCCACTTCGGGATGAGCAGTTCTTC	CASAPLRDEQFF
TRBV5-6	TRBJ1-3	few	-	TGTGCCAGCAGCTTAGGGGGGGAAAACACCATATATTTT	CASSLGGENTIYF
TRBV4-1	TRBJ1-3	-	TRBD1	TGCGCCAGCAGCCAAGGGGGACAGGGAGAAATGTTCGGTGGAAACACCATATATTTT	CASSQGGQGEMFGGNTIYF
TRBV12-5	TRBJ2-3	-	-	TGTGCTAGTGGTTTGGCCAGGGGAGGTACGCAGTATTTT	CASGLARGGTQYF
TRBV7-6	TRBJ2-7	-	-	TGTGCCAGCAGCCCTACTGCCAGTTTATACGAGCAGTACTTC	CASSPTASLYEQYF
TRBV30	TRBJ1-5	-	-	TGTGCCTGGGACCTAAAAGGCGGCAATCAGCCCCAGCATTTT	CAWDLKGGNQPQHF